These T cell receptor beta chains were read from a single sample in a study of CD8+ T cells in alopecia areata. The repertoire was sequenced with immunoSEQ multiplex PCR; TCRdb's copy has only in-frame clones and lacks some. The data show 210,000 or so clones, more than 60% seen once. The specimen was CD4+ T cells sorted from blood, collected at roughly week 45, from a patient treated with tofacitinib. These receptors came from a human donor with alopecia areata. Each CDR3 is given with its conserved first and last residue. Each record gives: D gene, J gene, V gene, clone size, CDR3 DNA, CDR3 protein. D genes are given only for firm matches. Where a row states a size, it is once, few, many or the class of an expanded clone; other rows omit it.

TRBD1,TRBJ1-2,TRBV6-6,-,TGTGCCAGCAGTAAGGGACAGGCATATGGCTACACCTTC,CASSKGQAYGYTF
-,TRBJ2-1,TRBV30,once,TGTGCCTGGAAGCCCAGAACAGGGTTCGCGGGTAATGAGCAGTTCTTC,CAWKPRTGFAGNEQFF
-,TRBJ2-5,TRBV5-6,many,TGTGCCAGCAGCTTGACCCGTAGGGGGGTAGGTCGAGAGACCCAGTACTTC,CASSLTRRGVGRETQYF
-,TRBJ2-2,TRBV5-1,-,TGCGCCAGCAGCTTGACGGCAGCAAACACCGGGGAGCTGTTTTTT,CASSLTAANTGELFF
TRBD1,TRBJ2-3,TRBV25-1,-,TGTGCCAGCAGAGAGACAGGGGCAGATACGCAGTATTTT,CASRETGADTQYF
-,TRBJ1-6,TRBV6-5,-,TGTGCCAGCAGTGACAGGTTAAGTTCACCCCTCCACTTT,CASSDRLSSPLHF
TRBD1,TRBJ1-4,TRBV5-4,-,TGTGCCAGCAGCTTGCGGACAGGGGTGGATGAAAAACTGTTTTTT,CASSLRTGVDEKLFF
TRBD1,TRBJ1-6,TRBV7-2,-,TGTGCCAGCAGCCCGCGACAGGGTGATTCACCCCTCCACTTT,CASSPRQGDSPLHF
TRBD2,TRBJ2-3,TRBV11-3,-,TGTGCCAGCAGCGCTAGCGGGGGAAATACGCAGTATTTT,CASSASGGNTQYF
TRBD1,TRBJ2-7,TRBV2,-,TGTGCCAGCAGCGCCAACAGGGGAGCCTACGAGCAGTACTTC,CASSANRGAYEQYF
TRBD1,TRBJ1-2,TRBV7-9,-,TGTGCCAGCGGAAGGACAGGGCAAGTCTTC,CASGRTGQVF
TRBD1,TRBJ2-7,TRBV5-1,-,TGCGCCAGCAGAAGGGACAGAAACGAGCAGTACTTC,CASRRDRNEQYF
-,TRBJ2-6,TRBV7-3,-,TGTGCCAGCAGCCCCCGAGGAGGGAGAGGTGGGGCCAACGTCCTGACTTTC,CASSPRGGRGGANVLTF
TRBD2,TRBJ2-2,TRBV30,-,TGTGCCTGGAGTGTATCAGGGACTAGCGTCCGCGGGGAGCTGTTTTTT,CAWSVSGTSVRGELFF
-,TRBJ2-1,TRBV11-2,-,TGTGCCAGCAGCTTATTGAGGGGGGGCTACAATGAGCAGTTCTTC,CASSLLRGGYNEQFF
-,TRBJ2-3,TRBV29-1,-,TGCAGCGTCTCGGACACAGATACGCAGTATTTT,CSVSDTDTQYF
-,TRBJ1-2,TRBV29-1,-,TGCAGCGTTGAAGATTCCACGCCGGGTAGTGGCTACACCTTC,CSVEDSTPGSGYTF
TRBD1,TRBJ1-2,TRBV4-3,-,TGCGCCAGCAGCCCTACCCCCGACAGGGGTTGGGGCTACACCTTC,CASSPTPDRGWGYTF
-,TRBJ2-1,TRBV5-1,few,TGCGCCAGCAGTTTTGGAGCGAAGTCCGACAATGAGCAGTTCTTC,CASSFGAKSDNEQFF
-,TRBJ2-1,TRBV7-2,once,TGTGCCAGCAGCCCTAGTCGACTCCGAGCCGATGAGCAGTTCTTC,CASSPSRLRADEQFF
-,TRBJ2-1,TRBV15,-,TGTGCCACCAGCAGAGACGATGAGCAGTTCTTC,CATSRDDEQFF